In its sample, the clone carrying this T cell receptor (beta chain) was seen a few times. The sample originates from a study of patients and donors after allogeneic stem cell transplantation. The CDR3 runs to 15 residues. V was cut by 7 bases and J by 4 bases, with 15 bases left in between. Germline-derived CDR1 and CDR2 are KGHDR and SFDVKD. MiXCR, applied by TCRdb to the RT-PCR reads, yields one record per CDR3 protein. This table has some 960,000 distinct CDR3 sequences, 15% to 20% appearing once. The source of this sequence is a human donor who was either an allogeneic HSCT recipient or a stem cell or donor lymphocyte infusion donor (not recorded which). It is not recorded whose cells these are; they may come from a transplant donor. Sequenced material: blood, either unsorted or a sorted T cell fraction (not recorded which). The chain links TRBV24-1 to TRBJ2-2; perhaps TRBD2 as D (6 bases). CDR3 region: CATRASGTGTGELFF. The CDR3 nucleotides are TGTGCCACCAGGGCTTCTGGGACTGGCACCGGGGAGCTGTTTTTT.